Described below is a single T cell receptor beta chain sequence and its context. A much larger clone lies one base from this, so it may be a read error. This sample was taken from a study of CD8 T cells in Susac syndrome. A quantity of about 0.5 to 1 ug RNA underwent reverse transcription using random hexamers. TCRdb reanalysed the immunoSEQ multiplex PCR reads using MiXCR and keeps one entry per CDR3 protein. The repertoire holds approximately 94,000 distinct CDR3 sequences, with 95% as singletons. Germline assignment: CDR1 SGHKS and CDR2 YYEKEE (reference sequence). This CDR3 is 13 amino acids long. V dropped 4 bases and J dropped 3; count of bases not matched to a gene: 2.

The chain combines TRBV5-5 with TRBJ2-7; 9 positions match TRBD1. What was sequenced was CD8+ T cells from PBMCs. This clonotype was obtained from a human donor with Susac syndrome. In nucleotides, the CDR3 is TGTGCCAGCAGCATGGGACAGGGCTACGAGCAGTACTTC. It translates to CASSMGQGYEQYF.